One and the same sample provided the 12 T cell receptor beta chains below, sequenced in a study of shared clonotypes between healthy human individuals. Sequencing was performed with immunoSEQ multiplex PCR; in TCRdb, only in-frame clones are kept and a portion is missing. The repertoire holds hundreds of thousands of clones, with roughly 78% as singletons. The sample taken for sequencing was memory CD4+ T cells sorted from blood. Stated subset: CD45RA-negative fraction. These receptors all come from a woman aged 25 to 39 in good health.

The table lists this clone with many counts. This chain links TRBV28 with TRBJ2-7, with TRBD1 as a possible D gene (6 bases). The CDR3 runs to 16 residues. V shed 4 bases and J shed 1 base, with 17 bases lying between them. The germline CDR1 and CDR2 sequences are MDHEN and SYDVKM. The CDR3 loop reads CASSSPSRGGSYEQYF. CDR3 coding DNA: TGTGCCAGCAGTTCGCCTTCCCGAGGGGGTTCCTACGAGCAGTACTTC.

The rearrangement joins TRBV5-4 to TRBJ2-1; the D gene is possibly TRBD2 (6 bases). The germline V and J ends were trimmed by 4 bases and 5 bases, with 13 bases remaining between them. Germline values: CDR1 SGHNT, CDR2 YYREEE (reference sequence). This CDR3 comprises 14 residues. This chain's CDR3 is CASSQRPGDNEQFF. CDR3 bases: TGTGCCAGCAGCCAAAGACCGGGAGACAATGAGCAGTTCTTC.

CDR3 nucleotides: TGCGCCAGCAGCCAAGGGAGAGGGGGCTACGGTGAAAAACTGTTTTTT. This codes for CASSQGRGGYGEKLFF. The V and J genes are TRBV4-1 and TRBJ1-4; 7 positions agree with TRBD1. The germline gives CDR1 MGHRA, CDR2 YSYEKL. Trimming took 1 base from V and 7 from J; bases not matched to a gene: 9. The CDR3 covers 16 residues.

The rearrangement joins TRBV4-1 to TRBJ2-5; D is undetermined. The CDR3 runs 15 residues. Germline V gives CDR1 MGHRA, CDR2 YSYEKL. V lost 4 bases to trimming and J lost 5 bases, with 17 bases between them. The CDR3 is CASSPTLSGFETQYF. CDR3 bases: TGCGCCAGCAGCCCGACGTTATCCGGGTTCGAGACCCAGTACTTC.

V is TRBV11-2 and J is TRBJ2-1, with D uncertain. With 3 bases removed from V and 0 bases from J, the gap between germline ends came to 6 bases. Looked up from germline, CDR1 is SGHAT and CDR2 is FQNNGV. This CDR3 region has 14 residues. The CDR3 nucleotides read TGTGCCAGCAGCTTTGGGTCCTCCTACAATGAGCAGTTCTTC. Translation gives CASSFGSSYNEQFF.

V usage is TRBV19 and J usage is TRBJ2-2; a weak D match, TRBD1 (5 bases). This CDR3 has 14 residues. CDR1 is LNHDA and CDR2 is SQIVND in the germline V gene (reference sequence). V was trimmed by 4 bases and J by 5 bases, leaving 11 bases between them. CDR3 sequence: CASSTTVPTGELFF. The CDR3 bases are TGTGCCAGTAGTACGACAGTACCGACCGGGGAGCTGTTTTTT.

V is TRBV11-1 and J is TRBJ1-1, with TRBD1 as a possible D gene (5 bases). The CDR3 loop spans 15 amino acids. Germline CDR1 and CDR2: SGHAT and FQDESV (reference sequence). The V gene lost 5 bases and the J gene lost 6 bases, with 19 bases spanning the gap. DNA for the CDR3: TGTGCCAGCAGCACTCGAATGAGGGGAGGGTCTGAAGCTTTCTTT. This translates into CASSTRMRGGSEAFF.

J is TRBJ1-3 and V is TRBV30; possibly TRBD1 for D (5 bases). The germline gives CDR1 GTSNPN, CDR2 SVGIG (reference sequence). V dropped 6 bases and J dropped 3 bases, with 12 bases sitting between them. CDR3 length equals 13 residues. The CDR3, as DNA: TGTGCCTGCGAGGGGAGGGGTGGAAACACCATATATTTT. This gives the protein CACEGRGGNTIYF. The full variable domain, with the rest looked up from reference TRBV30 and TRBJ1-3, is SQTIHQWPATLVQPVGSPLSLECTVEGTSNPNLYWYRQAAGRGLQLLFYSVGIGQISSEVPQNLSASRPQDRQFILSSKKLLLSDSGFYLCACEGRGGNTIYFGEGSWLTVV.

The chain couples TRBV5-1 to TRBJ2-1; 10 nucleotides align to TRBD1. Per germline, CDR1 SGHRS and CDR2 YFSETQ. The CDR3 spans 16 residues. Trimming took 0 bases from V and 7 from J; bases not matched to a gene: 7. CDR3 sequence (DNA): TGCGCCAGCAGCTTGGCCGGGACAGGGGTAGAGAATGAGCAGTTCTTC. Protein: CASSLAGTGVENEQFF.

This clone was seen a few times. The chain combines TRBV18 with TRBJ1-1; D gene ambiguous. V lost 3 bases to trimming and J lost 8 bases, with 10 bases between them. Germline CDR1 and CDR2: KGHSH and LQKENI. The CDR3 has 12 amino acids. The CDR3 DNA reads TGTGCCAGCTCACCGCTAAGTCGAGAAGCTTTCTTT. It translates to CASSPLSREAFF.

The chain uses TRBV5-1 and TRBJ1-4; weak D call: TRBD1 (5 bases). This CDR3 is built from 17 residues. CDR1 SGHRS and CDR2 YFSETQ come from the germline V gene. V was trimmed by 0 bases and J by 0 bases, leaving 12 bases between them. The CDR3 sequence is CASSLERLGATNEKLFF. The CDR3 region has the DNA TGCGCCAGCAGCTTGGAGAGGCTAGGGGCAACTAATGAAAAACTGTTTTTT.

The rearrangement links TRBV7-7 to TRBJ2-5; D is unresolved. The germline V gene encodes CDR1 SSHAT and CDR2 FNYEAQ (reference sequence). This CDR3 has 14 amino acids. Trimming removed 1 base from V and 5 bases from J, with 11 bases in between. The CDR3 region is CASSLGATVETQYF. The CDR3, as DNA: TGTGCCAGCAGCTTAGGCGCCACAGTGGAGACCCAGTACTTC.